Following are 22 T cell receptor beta chains from one sample sequenced in a study of cytotoxic CD8 clonotypes in ibrutinib-treated CLL. Profiling relied on immunoSEQ multiplex PCR, and the TCRdb table lists in-frame clones only, not all of them. Seen here are a few hundred thousand clones, 70% observed once, and the top ten hold approximately 15%. This specimen was PBMCs, taken after 24 months of ibrutinib treatment. These TCRs come from a human donor with chronic lymphocytic leukemia.

This clone was seen a handful of times. The same CDR3 arises from other DNA sequences in this sample as well. This chain connects TRBV6-4 to TRBJ1-1; no reliable D call. The CDR3 spans 13 residues. Germline V gene lookup returns CDR1 MRHNA and CDR2 SNTAGT. Trimming removed 6 bases at V and 0 bases at J, with 8 bases between. The CDR3 sequence is CASRSGLNTEAFF. The DNA of the CDR3 is TGTGCCAGCAGAAGCGGACTGAACACTGAAGCTTTCTTT.

The chain combines TRBV4-3 with TRBJ2-6, with 7 bases lining up with TRBD2. With 0 bases clipped from V and 0 bases from J, the junction kept 8 bases outside the gene matches. This CDR3 spans 19 amino acids. Germline CDR1 reads LGHNA; CDR2 reads YSLEER. Here the CDR3 DNA reads TGCGCCAGCAGCCAAGATCTAGCTAGCGGATCCTCTGGGGCCAACGTCCTGACTTTC. Amino acid sequence: CASSQDLASGSSGANVLTF.

The chain combines TRBV28 with TRBJ2-5; D may be TRBD2 (5 bases). The CDR3 contains 14 residues. The V end was cut by 2 bases, the J end by 3 bases, with 10 bases between. Germline V gene lookup returns CDR1 MDHEN and CDR2 SYDVKM. The CDR3 region is CASSLGGSKETQYF. CDR3 bases: TGTGCCAGCAGTTTAGGTGGGAGTAAAGAGACCCAGTACTTC. Full variable domain (outside the CDR3, taken from reference TRBV28 and TRBJ2-5): DVKVTQSSRYLVKRTGEKVFLECVQDMDHENMFWYRQDPGLGLRLIYFSYDVKMKEKGDIPEGYSVSREKKERFSLILESASTNQTSMYLCASSLGGSKETQYFGPGTRLLVL.

The V and J genes are TRBV18 and TRBJ2-7; no clear D. CDR1 is KGHSH, CDR2 LQKENI, per germline. V dropped 4 bases and J dropped 4 bases, with 17 bases sitting between them. The CDR3 length is 15 residues. CDR3 sequence reads: CASSQGGVPDYEQYF. The CDR3 nucleotides are TGTGCCAGCTCACAGGGTGGGGTACCTGATTACGAGCAGTACTTC.

The chain is built from TRBV14 and TRBJ2-1; 7 bases are shared with TRBD2. V was clipped by 4 bases and J by 4 bases; unmatched bases: 4. The CDR3 contains 14 residues. Germline-derived CDR1 and CDR2 are SGHDN and FVKESK. The CDR3 region is CASSPKLAYNEQFF. The CDR3 DNA reads TGTGCCAGCAGCCCAAAACTAGCGTACAATGAGCAGTTCTTC.

The CDR3 sequence: CASPGLAGTYEQYF. CDR3 nucleotides: TGTGCCAGCCCTGGACTAGCGGGTACCTACGAGCAGTACTTC. V gene TRBV6-5 combines with J gene TRBJ2-7, with 11 bases lining up with TRBD2. Germline V CDR1 and CDR2: MNHEY, SVGAGI. Unmatched junction bases numbered 5, after V lost 8 bases and J lost 2 bases. CDR3 length: 14 residues.

The V call is TRBV4-1, the J call TRBJ1-2, with 12 bases fitting TRBD1. V was clipped by 3 bases and J by 8 bases; unmatched bases: 7. This CDR3 has 15 residues. Germline values: CDR1 MGHRA, CDR2 YSYEKL. The CDR3 nucleotides read TGCGCCAGCAGCCAGGGAGGGGACAGGGGGCTCGGCTACACCTTC. It codes for CASSQGGDRGLGYTF.

This chain connects TRBV28 to TRBJ1-1; D possibly corresponds to TRBD1 (5 bases). Germline V lookup: CDR1 MDHEN, CDR2 SYDVKM. Trimming pared 4 bases from V and 3 bases from J, leaving 15 bases between. The CDR3 is 15 amino acids. Here the CDR3 reads CASSSGGLGDTEAFF. CDR3 DNA sequence: TGTGCCAGCAGTTCCGGGGGGTTGGGGGACACTGAAGCTTTCTTT. Combining the CDR3 with reference TRBV28 and TRBJ1-1 gives the whole variable domain DVKVTQSSRYLVKRTGEKVFLECVQDMDHENMFWYRQDPGLGLRLIYFSYDVKMKEKGDIPEGYSVSREKKERFSLILESASTNQTSMYLCASSSGGLGDTEAFFGQGTRLTVV.

The rearrangement links TRBV2 to TRBJ1-1; no definite D call. The CDR3 covers 14 residues. V lost 1 base and J lost 2, with 8 bases in between. Looked up from germline, CDR1 is SNHLY and CDR2 is FYNNEI. CDR3 in DNA: TGTGCCAGCAGTGAAGGGGTTCCAAACACTGAAGCTTTCTTT. Amino acid sequence: CASSEGVPNTEAFF. The whole variable domain, filled in from reference TRBV2 and TRBJ1-1, reads EPEVTQTPSHQVTQMGQEVILRCVPISNHLYFYWYRQILGQKVEFLVSFYNNEISEKSEIFDDQFSVERPDGSNFTLKIRSTKLEDSAMYFCASSEGVPNTEAFFGQGTRLTVV.

V usage is TRBV18 and J usage is TRBJ2-5, with 11 bases fitting TRBD2. The V and J ends lost 3 bases and 4 bases, in that order; junction bases with no gene match: 7. CDR1 is KGHSH, CDR2 LQKENI, per germline. CDR3 size: 16 residues. CDR3 sequence: CASSPYGGLAGETQYF. The CDR3 DNA sequence: TGTGCCAGCTCACCCTACGGAGGACTAGCGGGAGAGACCCAGTACTTC.

This clone is medium-sized by share. The chain has TRBV7-3 and TRBJ2-7; unclear D gene. CDR3 length: 12 amino acids. In germline, CDR1 is SGHTA, CDR2 FQGTGA. V lost 0 bases, J lost 4 bases, and 4 bases lay in between. The CDR3 nucleotides are TGTGCCAGCAGCTTAACCGTATACGAGCAGTACTTC. Residues: CASSLTVYEQYF.

In its sample, this clone was seen a few times. V gene TRBV28 combines with J gene TRBJ2-1; TRBD1 agrees at 8 bases. The V and J ends lost 5 bases and 3 bases, in that order; junction bases with no gene match: 6. Germline V gives CDR1 MDHEN, CDR2 SYDVKM. CDR3 length: 15 amino acids. CDR3 residues: CASSPGQADYNEQFF. In nucleotides, the CDR3 is TGTGCCAGCAGTCCGGGACAGGCCGACTACAATGAGCAGTTCTTC.

This chain uses TRBV29-1 with TRBJ1-1; the D is unclear. The germline gives CDR1 SQVTM, CDR2 ANQGSEA. There are 12 residues in the CDR3. The V and J ends lost 3 bases and 1 base respectively, with 6 bases between them. This chain's CDR3 is CSVEGRNTEAFF. The CDR3 nucleotides read TGCAGCGTTGAGGGCCGGAACACTGAAGCTTTCTTT. Based on the CDR3 plus reference TRBV29-1 and TRBJ1-1, the full variable domain is SAVISQKPSRDICQRGTSLTIQCQVDSQVTMMFWYRQQPGQSLTLIATANQGSEATYESGFVIDKFPISRPNLTFSTLTVSNMSPEDSSIYLCSVEGRNTEAFFGQGTRLTVV.

This clone came up once. The rearrangement joins TRBV30 to TRBJ2-2; TRBD2 agrees at 11 bases. Germline assignment: CDR1 GTSNPN and CDR2 SVGIG (reference sequence). This CDR3 has 16 residues. Trimming removed 2 bases from V and 2 bases from J; junction bases left unmatched: 4. CDR3 sequence: CAWSLGTSGNTGELFF. CDR3 nucleotide sequence: TGTGCCTGGAGTCTTGGGACTAGCGGAAACACCGGGGAGCTGTTTTTT.

This chain joins TRBV7-8 and TRBJ2-1; the D is unclear. Germline CDR1 reads SGHVS; CDR2 reads FQNEAQ. Trimming took 1 base from V and 3 from J, leaving 10 bases between them. The CDR3 spans 15 residues. In DNA, the CDR3 is TGTGCCAGCAGCTTAGTAGATGGCGGCTACAATGAGCAGTTCTTC. This codes for CASSLVDGGYNEQFF.

The sample holds a few counts of this clone. The gene calls are TRBV4-2 and TRBJ2-3; maybe TRBD2 (5 bases). Germline CDR1 reads LGHNA; CDR2 reads YNFKEQ. The ends were cut back, 6 bases at V and 5 bases at J, with 12 bases in the middle. The CDR3 loop spans 13 amino acids. The CDR3 nucleotides read TGTGCCAGCAGGGGCCCCCGGGGAGATACGCAGTATTTT. Translation: CASRGPRGDTQYF.

The gene calls are TRBV7-3 and TRBJ1-1, with D possibly matching TRBD1 (5 bases). V gave up 6 bases and J gave up 8 bases, with 19 bases separating them. Per the germline V gene, CDR1 is SGHTA and CDR2 is FQGTGA. The CDR3 length is 14 residues. CDR3 loop: CASSRAGRAGEAFF. The CDR3 bases are TGTGCCAGCAGTCGGGCAGGACGAGCAGGGGAAGCTTTCTTT.

J is TRBJ2-3 and V is TRBV7-9, with D maybe TRBD1 (6 bases). V was shortened by 4 bases and J by 2 bases, with 16 bases between the two germline ends. Germline assignment: CDR1 SEHNR and CDR2 FQNEAQ (reference sequence). The CDR3 spans 16 residues. CDR3 sequence (DNA): TGTGCCAGCAGCTCCTCCACAGGGAGCTTCACAGATACGCAGTATTTT. This sequence encodes CASSSSTGSFTDTQYF.

This rearrangement joins TRBV27 to TRBJ2-7; 7 nucleotides agree with TRBD2. The V segment lost 1 base and the J segment 2 bases; nucleotides outside the gene matches: 5. CDR1 and CDR2 (germline): MNHEY, SMNVEV (reference sequence). The CDR3 is 15 residues long. CDR3 nucleotide sequence: TGTGCCAGCAGTTTATATTCTAGCGGTACCTACGAGCAGTACTTC. This encodes CASSLYSSGTYEQYF.

Written as DNA, the CDR3 is TGTGCCAGCAGTGGGGGTCGGGGGGTTGAGACCCAGTACTTC. This sequence encodes CASSGGRGVETQYF. This chain uses TRBV2 with TRBJ2-5; 7 positions agree with TRBD2. J was trimmed by 5 bases and V by 4 bases; bases with no gene match: 7. This CDR3 is 14 amino acids long. Germline V CDR1 and CDR2: SNHLY, FYNNEI.

The gene calls are TRBV5-4 and TRBJ2-4; no reliable D call. The CDR3 totals 14 residues. V was pared by 4 bases and J by 1 base, with 9 bases between. Germline CDR1 and CDR2: SGHNT and YYREEE (reference sequence). CDR3 amino acids: CASSLTGAKNIQYF. CDR3 nucleotide sequence: TGTGCCAGCAGCCTGACTGGGGCCAAAAACATTCAGTACTTC.

This clone has a single count. The chain links TRBV29-1 to TRBJ2-3; D is perhaps TRBD1 (6 bases). The V end was cut by 5 bases, the J end by 5 bases, with 17 bases between. Germline loops: CDR1 SQVTM, CDR2 ANQGSEA. The CDR3 is 14 residues long. For the CDR3, the DNA is TGCAGCGTTAAGGGGACAACGCCATTAGATACGCAGTATTTT. Translated: CSVKGTTPLDTQYF.